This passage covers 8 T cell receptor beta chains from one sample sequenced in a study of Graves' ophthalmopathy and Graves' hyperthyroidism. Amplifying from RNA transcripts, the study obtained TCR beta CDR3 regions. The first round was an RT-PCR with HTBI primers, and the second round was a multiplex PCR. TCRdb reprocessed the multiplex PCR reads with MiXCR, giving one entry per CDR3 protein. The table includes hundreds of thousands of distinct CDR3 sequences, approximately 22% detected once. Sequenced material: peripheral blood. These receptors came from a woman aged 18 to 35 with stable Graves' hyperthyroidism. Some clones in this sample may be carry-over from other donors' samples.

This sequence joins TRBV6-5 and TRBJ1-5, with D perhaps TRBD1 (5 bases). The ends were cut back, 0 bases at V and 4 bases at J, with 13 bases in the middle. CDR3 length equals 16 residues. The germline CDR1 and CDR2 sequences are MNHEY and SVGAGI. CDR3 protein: CASSYSRPGFNQPQHF. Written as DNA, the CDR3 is TGTGCCAGCAGTTACTCGAGGCCAGGGTTTAATCAGCCCCAGCATTTT.

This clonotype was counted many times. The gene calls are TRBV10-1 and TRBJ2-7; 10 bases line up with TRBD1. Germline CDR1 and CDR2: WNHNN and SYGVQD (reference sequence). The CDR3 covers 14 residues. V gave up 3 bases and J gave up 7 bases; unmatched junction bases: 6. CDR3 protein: CASSEGTGAKEQYF. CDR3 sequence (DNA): TGCGCCAGCAGTGAAGGGACAGGGGCAAAAGAGCAGTACTTC.

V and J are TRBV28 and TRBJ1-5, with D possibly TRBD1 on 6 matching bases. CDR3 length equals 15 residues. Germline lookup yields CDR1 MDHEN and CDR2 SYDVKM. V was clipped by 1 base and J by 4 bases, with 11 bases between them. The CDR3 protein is CASSLFPQGNQPQHF. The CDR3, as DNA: TGTGCCAGCAGTTTATTCCCACAGGGTAATCAGCCCCAGCATTTT.

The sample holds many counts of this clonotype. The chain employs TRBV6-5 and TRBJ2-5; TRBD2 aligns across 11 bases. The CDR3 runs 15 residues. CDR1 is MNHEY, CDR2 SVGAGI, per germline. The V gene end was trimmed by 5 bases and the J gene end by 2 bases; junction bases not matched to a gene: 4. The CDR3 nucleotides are TGTGCCAGCAGTCGACTAGCGGGGTGGCAAGAGACCCAGTACTTC. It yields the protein CASSRLAGWQETQYF.

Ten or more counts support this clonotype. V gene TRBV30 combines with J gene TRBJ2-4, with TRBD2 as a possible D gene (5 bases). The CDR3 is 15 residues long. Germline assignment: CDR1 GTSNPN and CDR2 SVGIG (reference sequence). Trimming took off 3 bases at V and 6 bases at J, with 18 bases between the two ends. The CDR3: CAWRSTRSRGNIQYF. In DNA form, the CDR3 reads TGTGCCTGGAGATCGACGCGTTCCCGGGGAAACATTCAGTACTTC.

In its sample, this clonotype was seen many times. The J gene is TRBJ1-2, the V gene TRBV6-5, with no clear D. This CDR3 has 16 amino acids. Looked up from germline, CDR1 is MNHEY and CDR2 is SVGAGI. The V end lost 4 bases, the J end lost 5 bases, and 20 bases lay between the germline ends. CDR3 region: CASSLQPLGNLYGYTF. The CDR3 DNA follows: TGTGCCAGCAGTTTACAGCCTCTAGGAAATCTATATGGCTACACCTTC.

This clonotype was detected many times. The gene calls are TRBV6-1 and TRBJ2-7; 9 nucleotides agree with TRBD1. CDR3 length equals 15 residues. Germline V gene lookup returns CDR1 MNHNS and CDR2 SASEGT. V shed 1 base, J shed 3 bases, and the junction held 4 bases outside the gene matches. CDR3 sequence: CASSEVQGQGYEQYF. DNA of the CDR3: TGTGCCAGCAGTGAAGTTCAGGGACAGGGCTACGAGCAGTACTTC.

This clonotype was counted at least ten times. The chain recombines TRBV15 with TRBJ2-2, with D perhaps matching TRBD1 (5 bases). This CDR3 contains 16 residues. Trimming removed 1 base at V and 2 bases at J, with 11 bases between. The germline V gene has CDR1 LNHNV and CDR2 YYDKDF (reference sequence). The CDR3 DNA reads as TGTGCCACCAGCAGAGTTTCAAGGGGCAACACCGGGGAGCTGTTTTTT. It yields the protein CATSRVSRGNTGELFF.